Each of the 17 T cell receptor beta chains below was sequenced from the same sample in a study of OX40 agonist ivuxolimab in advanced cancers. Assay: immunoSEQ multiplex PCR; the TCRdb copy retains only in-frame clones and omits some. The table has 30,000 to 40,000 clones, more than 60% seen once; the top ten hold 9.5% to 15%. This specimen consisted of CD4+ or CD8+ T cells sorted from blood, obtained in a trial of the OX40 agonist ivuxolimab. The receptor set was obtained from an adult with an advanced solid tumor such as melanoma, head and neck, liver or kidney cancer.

The CDR3 DNA follows: TGTGCCAGCTCACCGATGACAGGGGGTTATCAGCCCCAGCATTTT. Translated, it gives CASSPMTGGYQPQHF. The V and J genes are TRBV18 and TRBJ1-5, with 9 bases that match TRBD1. The CDR3 is made up of 15 amino acids. The V gene's germline CDR1 is KGHSH and CDR2 LQKENI. The V and J ends lost 3 bases and 5 bases, in that order; junction bases with no gene match: 5.

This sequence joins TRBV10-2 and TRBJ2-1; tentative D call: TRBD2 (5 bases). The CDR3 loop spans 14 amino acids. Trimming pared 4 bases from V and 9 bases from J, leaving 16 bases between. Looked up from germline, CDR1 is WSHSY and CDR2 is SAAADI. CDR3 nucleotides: TGCGCCAGCAGTGCCCTACTAGATTCCGCTGAGCAGTTCTTC. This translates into CASSALLDSAEQFF.

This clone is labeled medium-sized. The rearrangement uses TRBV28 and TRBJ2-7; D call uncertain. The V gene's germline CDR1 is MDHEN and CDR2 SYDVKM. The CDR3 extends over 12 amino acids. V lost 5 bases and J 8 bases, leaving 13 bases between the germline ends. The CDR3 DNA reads TGTGCCAGCAGTCCCACCGGGTCCAAGCAGTACTTC. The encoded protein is CASSPTGSKQYF.

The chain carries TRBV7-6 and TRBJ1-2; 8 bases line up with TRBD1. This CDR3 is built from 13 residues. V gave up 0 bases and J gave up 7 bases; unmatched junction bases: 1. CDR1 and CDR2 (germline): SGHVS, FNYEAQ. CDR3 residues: CASSLATGVGYTF. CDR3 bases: TGTGCCAGCAGCTTAGCGACAGGGGTTGGCTACACCTTC.

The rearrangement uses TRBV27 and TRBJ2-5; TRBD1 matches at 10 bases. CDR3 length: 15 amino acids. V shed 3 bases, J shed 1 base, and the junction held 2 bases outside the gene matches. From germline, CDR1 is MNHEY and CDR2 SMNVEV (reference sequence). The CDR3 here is CASSLRTGGQETQYF. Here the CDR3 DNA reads TGTGCCAGCAGTTTGCGGACAGGGGGCCAAGAGACCCAGTACTTC.

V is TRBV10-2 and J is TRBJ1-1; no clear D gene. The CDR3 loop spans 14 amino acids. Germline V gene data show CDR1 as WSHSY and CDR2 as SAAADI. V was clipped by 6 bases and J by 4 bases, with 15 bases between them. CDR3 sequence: CASSLQKGATEAFF. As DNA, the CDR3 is TGCGCCAGCAGCCTCCAGAAGGGAGCCACTGAAGCTTTCTTT.

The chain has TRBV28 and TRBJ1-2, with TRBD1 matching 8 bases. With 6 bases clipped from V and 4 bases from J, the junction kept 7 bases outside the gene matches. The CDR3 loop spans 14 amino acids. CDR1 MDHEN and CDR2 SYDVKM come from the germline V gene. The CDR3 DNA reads TGTGCCAGCAGGTCGGGACAGGACATCTATGGCTACACCTTC. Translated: CASRSGQDIYGYTF.

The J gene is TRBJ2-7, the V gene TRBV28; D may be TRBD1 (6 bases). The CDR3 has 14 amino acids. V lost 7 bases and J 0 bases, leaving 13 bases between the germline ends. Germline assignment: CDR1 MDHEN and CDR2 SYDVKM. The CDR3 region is CASTFTGISYEQYF. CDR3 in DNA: TGTGCCAGCACCTTCACAGGGATCTCCTACGAGCAGTACTTC.

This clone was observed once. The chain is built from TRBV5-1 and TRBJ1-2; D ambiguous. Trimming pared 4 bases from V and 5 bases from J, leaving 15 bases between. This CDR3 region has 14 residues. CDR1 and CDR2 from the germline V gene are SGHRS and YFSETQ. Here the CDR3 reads CASSNTLAGYGYTF. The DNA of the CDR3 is TGCGCCAGCAGCAACACTCTTGCCGGGTATGGCTACACCTTC.

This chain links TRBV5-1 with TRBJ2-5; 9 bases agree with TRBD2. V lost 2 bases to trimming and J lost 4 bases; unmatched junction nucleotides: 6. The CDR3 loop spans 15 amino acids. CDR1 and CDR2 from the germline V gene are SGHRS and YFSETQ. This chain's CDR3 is CASSFSGSQGETQYF. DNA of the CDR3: TGCGCCAGCAGCTTTAGCGGGAGTCAGGGAGAGACCCAGTACTTC.

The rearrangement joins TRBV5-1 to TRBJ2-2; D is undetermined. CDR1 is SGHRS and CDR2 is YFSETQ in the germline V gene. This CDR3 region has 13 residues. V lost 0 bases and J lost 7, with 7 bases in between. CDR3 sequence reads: CASSLEIRGELFF. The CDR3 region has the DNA TGCGCCAGCAGCTTGGAGATTCGCGGGGAGCTGTTTTTT.

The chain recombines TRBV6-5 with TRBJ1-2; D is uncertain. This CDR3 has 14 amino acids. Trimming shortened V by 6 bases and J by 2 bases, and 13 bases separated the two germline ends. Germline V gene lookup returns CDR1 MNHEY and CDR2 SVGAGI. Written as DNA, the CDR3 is TGTGCCAGCAGCCGGGATGATCGGAACTATGGCTACACCTTC. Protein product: CASSRDDRNYGYTF.

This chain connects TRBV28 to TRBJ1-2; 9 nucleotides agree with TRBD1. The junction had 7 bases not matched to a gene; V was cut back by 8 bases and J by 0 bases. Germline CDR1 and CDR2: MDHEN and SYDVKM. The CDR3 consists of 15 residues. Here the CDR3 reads CASVGQGPANYGYTF. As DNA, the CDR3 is TGTGCCAGCGTCGGACAGGGGCCAGCTAACTATGGCTACACCTTC.

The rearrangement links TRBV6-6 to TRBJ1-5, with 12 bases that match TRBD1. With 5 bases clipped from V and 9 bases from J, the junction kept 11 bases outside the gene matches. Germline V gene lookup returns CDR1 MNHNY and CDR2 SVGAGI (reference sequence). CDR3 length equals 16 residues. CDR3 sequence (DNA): TGTGCCAGCAGTCCTGGGGCGGGACAGGGGGCGGGGCCCCAGCATTTT. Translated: CASSPGAGQGAGPQHF.

The CDR3 nucleotides read TGTGCCAGCTCACGCCGACTACAGGGGGCCAAAAACATTCAGTACTTC. Its protein product is CASSRRLQGAKNIQYF. The chain has TRBV18 and TRBJ2-4; TRBD1 aligns across 7 bases. The CDR3 spans 16 residues. V shed 4 bases, J shed 1 base, and the junction held 7 bases outside the gene matches. Germline CDR1 is KGHSH and CDR2 is LQKENI. The full variable domain, with the rest looked up from reference TRBV18 and TRBJ2-4, is NAGVMQNPRHLVRRRGQEARLRCSPMKGHSHVYWYRQLPEEGLKFMVYLQKENIIDESGMPKERFSAEFPKEGPSILRIQQVVRGDSAAYFCASSRRLQGAKNIQYFGAGTRLSVL.

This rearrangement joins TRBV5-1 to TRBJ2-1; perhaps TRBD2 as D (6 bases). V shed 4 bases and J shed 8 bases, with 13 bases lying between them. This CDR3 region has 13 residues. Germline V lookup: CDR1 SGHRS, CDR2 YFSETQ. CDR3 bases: TGCGCCAGCAGCCGCGGACTATTCGATGAGCAGTTCTTC. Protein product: CASSRGLFDEQFF.

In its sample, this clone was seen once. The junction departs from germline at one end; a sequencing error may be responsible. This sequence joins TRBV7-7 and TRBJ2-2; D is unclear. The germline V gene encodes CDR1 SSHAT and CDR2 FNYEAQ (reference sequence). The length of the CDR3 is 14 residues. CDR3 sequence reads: CASSPSRSSGELFF. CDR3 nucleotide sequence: TGTGCTAGCAGCCCCTCGAGAAGTAGTGGGGAGCTGTTTTTT. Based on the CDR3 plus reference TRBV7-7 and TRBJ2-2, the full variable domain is GAGVSQSPRYKVTKRGQDVTLRCDPISSHATLYWYQQALGQGPEFLTYFNYEAQPDKSGLPSDRFSAERPEGSISTLTIQRTEQRDSAMYRCASSPSRSSGELFFGEGSRLTVL.